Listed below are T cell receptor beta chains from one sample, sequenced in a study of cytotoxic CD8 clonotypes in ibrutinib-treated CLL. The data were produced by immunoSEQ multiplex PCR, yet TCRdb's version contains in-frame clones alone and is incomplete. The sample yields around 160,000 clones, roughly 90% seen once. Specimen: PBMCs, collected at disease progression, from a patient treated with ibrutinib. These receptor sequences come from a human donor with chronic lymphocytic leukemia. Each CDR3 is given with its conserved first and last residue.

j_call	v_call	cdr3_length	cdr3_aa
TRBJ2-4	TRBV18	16	CASSPPAGGIKNIQYF
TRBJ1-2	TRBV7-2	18	CASSLNPGQKGGGYGYTF
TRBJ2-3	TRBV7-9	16	CASTSIRTGTTDTQYF
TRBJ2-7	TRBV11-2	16	CASSLEYRPQGDEQYF
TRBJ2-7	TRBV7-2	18	CASSLVAGYGPDAYEQYF
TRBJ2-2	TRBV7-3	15	CASSLRQGAIGELFF
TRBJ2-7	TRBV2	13	CASEALAPYEQYF
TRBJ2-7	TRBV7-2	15	CASSLAGGYASQQYF
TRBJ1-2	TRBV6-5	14	CASSYSTVNYGYTF
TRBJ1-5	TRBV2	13	CASGGGPNQPQHF
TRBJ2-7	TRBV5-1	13	CASSLVRSYEQYF
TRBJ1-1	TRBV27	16	CASRHRNGAQNTEAFF
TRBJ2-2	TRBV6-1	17	CASSDVAGGPDTGELFF
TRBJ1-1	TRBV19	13	CASSMSLSVEAFF
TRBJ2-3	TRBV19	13	CASTGEFTDTQYF
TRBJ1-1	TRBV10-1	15	CASSPSGTLNTEAFF
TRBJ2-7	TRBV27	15	CASSLLQGALDEQYF